A selection of T cell receptor beta chains follows, all from one sample in a study of T cell responses to AZD1222 COVID-19 vaccine. TCRdb keeps only in-frame clones here, not all; method: immunoSEQ multiplex PCR. The table has some 80,000 clones, more than 90% seen once. The sample was peripheral blood, taken on day 0 of AZD1222 vaccination. Source of these receptors: an adult in good health. CDR3s include the opening cysteine and the closing phenylalanine or tryptophan. A D gene is named only where the DNA matches it firmly. Only part of the rows carry a size: once, few, many, or a class if the clone is expanded.

d_call,clone_size,v_call,j_call,cdr3_aa,cdr3_nt
TRBD2,NA,TRBV2,TRBJ2-5,CASRGGQETQYF,TGTGCCAGCAGGGGGGGGCAAGAGACCCAGTACTTC
NA,NA,TRBV15,TRBJ2-7,CATSRDNGEEQYF,TGTGCCACCAGCAGAGATAACGGGGAAGAGCAGTACTTC
NA,NA,TRBV5-4,TRBJ1-2,CASSLSQGRGGGYTF,TGTGCCAGCAGCTTGTCACAGGGCCGAGGCGGGGGCTACACCTTC
NA,once,TRBV5-5,TRBJ2-6,CASSLVFEGVWNVLTF,TGTGCCAGCAGCTTGGTCTTCGAGGGCGTCTGGAACGTCCTGACTTTC
TRBD2,NA,TRBV5-1,TRBJ2-7,CASSLRRTSGGDEQYF,TGCGCCAGCAGCTTGCGACGGACTAGCGGGGGGGACGAGCAGTACTTC
TRBD2,NA,TRBV2,TRBJ2-3,CASSETTSSDTQYF,TGTGCCAGCAGTGAGACGACTAGCTCAGATACGCAGTATTTT
NA,NA,TRBV18,TRBJ2-7,CASSGVSSYEQYF,TGTGCCAGCTCGGGGGTGAGCTCCTACGAGCAGTACTTC
NA,NA,TRBV7-2,TRBJ1-2,CASSTPGAYWGYTF,TGTGCCAGCAGCACCCCCGGGGCATATTGGGGCTACACCTTC
NA,NA,TRBV19,TRBJ1-4,CASSMSVHAREKLFF,TGTGCCAGTAGTATGTCGGTGCACGCACGCGAAAAACTGTTTTTT
NA,few,TRBV7-3,TRBJ2-7,CASSLAGLGEQYF,TGTGCCAGCAGCTTAGCAGGTCTAGGCGAGCAGTACTTC
TRBD1,once,TRBV2,TRBJ1-4,CASSDSGQGPTNEKLFF,TGTGCCAGCAGTGATAGCGGACAGGGGCCAACTAATGAAAAACTGTTTTTT
NA,NA,TRBV19,TRBJ1-5,CASSLHKGGVGNQPQHF,TGTGCCAGTAGCCTTCATAAGGGAGGTGTCGGCAATCAGCCCCAGCATTTT
NA,NA,TRBV30,TRBJ1-1,CAWSTGGWGTEAFF,TGTGCCTGGAGCACCGGGGGGTGGGGTACTGAAGCTTTCTTT
NA,NA,TRBV18,TRBJ2-6,CASSPRQVSGANVLTF,TGTGCCAGCTCACCACGACAAGTCTCTGGGGCCAACGTCCTGACTTTC
TRBD1,NA,TRBV24-1,TRBJ1-5,CATGPGGSNQPQHF,TGTGCCACTGGACCAGGGGGTAGCAATCAGCCCCAGCATTTT
NA,NA,TRBV6-5,TRBJ1-4,CASTGGLGNEKLFF,TGTGCCAGCACGGGGGGGCTCGGGAATGAAAAACTGTTTTTT
TRBD2,NA,TRBV5-1,TRBJ2-5,CASSYGLAGGRLYQETQYF,TGCGCCAGCAGCTACGGACTAGCGGGGGGCAGATTGTACCAAGAGACCCAGTACTTC
NA,NA,TRBV3-1/TRBV3-2,TRBJ1-2,CASSQARVGGGYTF,TGTGCCAGCAGCCAAGCGAGGGTTGGCGGTGGCTACACCTTC
NA,NA,TRBV5-5,TRBJ2-5,CASSLGAGETQYF,TGTGCCAGCAGTTTAGGGGCGGGTGAGACCCAGTACTTC
NA,NA,TRBV24-1,TRBJ1-3,CATTILYPGGSGNTIYF,TGTGCCACCACTATCCTTTACCCGGGGGGCTCTGGAAACACCATATATTTT
NA,NA,TRBV15,TRBJ2-3,CAAAATRDTQYF,TGTGCCGCTGCAGCTACCCGAGATACGCAGTATTTT
NA,NA,TRBV5-1,TRBJ1-2,CASRSTNHGYTF,TGCGCCAGCAGAAGCACGAACCATGGCTACACCTTC
NA,NA,TRBV2,TRBJ2-7,CASSDPIGGVGGYEQYF,TGTGCCAGCAGTGACCCGATTGGAGGGGTGGGTGGCTACGAGCAGTACTTC
TRBD1,NA,TRBV7-6,TRBJ2-7,CASSPGTGGDEQYF,TGTGCCAGCAGCCCAGGGACAGGGGGCGACGAGCAGTACTTC
TRBD2,NA,TRBV6-5,TRBJ2-5,CASSRSGGRGETQYF,TGTGCCAGCAGCCGTAGCGGGGGGCGGGGAGAGACCCAGTACTTC
TRBD1,NA,TRBV18,TRBJ2-6,CASSPGQGSSGANVLTF,TGTGCCAGCTCACCTGGACAGGGAAGCTCTGGGGCCAACGTCCTGACTTTC
NA,NA,TRBV5-6,TRBJ1-1,CASTSPDSLNTEAFF,TGTGCCAGCACGTCCCCGGACAGTTTGAACACTGAAGCTTTCTTT
NA,NA,TRBV6-5,TRBJ2-5,CASSRDRGETQYF,TGTGCCAGCAGTAGGGACCGGGGGGAGACCCAGTACTTC
NA,once,TRBV7-9,TRBJ1-2,CASSYPGGYGYTF,TGTGCCAGCAGCTATCCCGGAGGCTATGGCTACACCTTC
NA,NA,TRBV7-3,TRBJ1-2,CASTPGQGPANYGYTF,TGTGCCAGCACCCCCGGGCAGGGACCTGCTAACTATGGCTACACCTTC
NA,NA,TRBV19,TRBJ1-1,CASSIARGRMNTEAFF,TGTGCCAGTAGTATCGCCAGGGGAAGGATGAACACTGAAGCTTTCTTT
TRBD1,NA,TRBV5-4,TRBJ2-5,CASSADREETQYF,TGTGCCAGCAGCGCGGACAGGGAAGAGACCCAGTACTTC
NA,once,TRBV12-3/TRBV12-4,TRBJ2-7,CASSLSGYEQYF,TGTGCCAGCAGTTTGAGCGGCTACGAGCAGTACTTC
NA,NA,TRBV12-3/TRBV12-4,TRBJ2-7,CASSVSYYEQYF,TGTGCCAGCAGTGTTAGCTACTACGAGCAGTACTTC
NA,NA,TRBV30,TRBJ1-3,CAWSMGIQGSGNTIYF,TGTGCCTGGAGTATGGGGATACAGGGCTCTGGAAACACCATATATTTT
NA,NA,TRBV6-5,TRBJ2-1,CASSYKGLDEQFF,TGTGCCAGCAGTTACAAGGGTTTGGATGAGCAGTTCTTC
NA,NA,TRBV24-1,TRBJ1-5,CATSDSVSGGNQPQHF,TGTGCCACCAGTGATTCGGTGAGTGGAGGCAATCAGCCCCAGCATTTT
NA,NA,TRBV2,TRBJ2-1,CASGTRITPYNEQFF,TGTGCCAGCGGGACAAGAATCACCCCCTACAATGAGCAGTTCTTC
NA,NA,TRBV4-3,TRBJ1-6,CASSLKLQGRYNSPLHF,TGCGCCAGCAGCTTAAAGTTGCAGGGACGCTATAATTCACCCCTCCACTTT
NA,once,TRBV6-5,TRBJ1-3,CASSARGAGGNTIYF,TGTGCCAGCAGCGCGCGAGGGGCTGGAGGAAACACCATATATTTT
TRBD1,NA,TRBV5-1,TRBJ1-1,CASSFLTGVTEAFF,TGCGCCAGCAGCTTCCTGACAGGGGTGACTGAAGCTTTCTTT
TRBD1,NA,TRBV7-2,TRBJ1-5,CASSSGTGNQPQHF,TGTGCCAGCAGCTCGGGGACAGGCAATCAGCCCCAGCATTTT